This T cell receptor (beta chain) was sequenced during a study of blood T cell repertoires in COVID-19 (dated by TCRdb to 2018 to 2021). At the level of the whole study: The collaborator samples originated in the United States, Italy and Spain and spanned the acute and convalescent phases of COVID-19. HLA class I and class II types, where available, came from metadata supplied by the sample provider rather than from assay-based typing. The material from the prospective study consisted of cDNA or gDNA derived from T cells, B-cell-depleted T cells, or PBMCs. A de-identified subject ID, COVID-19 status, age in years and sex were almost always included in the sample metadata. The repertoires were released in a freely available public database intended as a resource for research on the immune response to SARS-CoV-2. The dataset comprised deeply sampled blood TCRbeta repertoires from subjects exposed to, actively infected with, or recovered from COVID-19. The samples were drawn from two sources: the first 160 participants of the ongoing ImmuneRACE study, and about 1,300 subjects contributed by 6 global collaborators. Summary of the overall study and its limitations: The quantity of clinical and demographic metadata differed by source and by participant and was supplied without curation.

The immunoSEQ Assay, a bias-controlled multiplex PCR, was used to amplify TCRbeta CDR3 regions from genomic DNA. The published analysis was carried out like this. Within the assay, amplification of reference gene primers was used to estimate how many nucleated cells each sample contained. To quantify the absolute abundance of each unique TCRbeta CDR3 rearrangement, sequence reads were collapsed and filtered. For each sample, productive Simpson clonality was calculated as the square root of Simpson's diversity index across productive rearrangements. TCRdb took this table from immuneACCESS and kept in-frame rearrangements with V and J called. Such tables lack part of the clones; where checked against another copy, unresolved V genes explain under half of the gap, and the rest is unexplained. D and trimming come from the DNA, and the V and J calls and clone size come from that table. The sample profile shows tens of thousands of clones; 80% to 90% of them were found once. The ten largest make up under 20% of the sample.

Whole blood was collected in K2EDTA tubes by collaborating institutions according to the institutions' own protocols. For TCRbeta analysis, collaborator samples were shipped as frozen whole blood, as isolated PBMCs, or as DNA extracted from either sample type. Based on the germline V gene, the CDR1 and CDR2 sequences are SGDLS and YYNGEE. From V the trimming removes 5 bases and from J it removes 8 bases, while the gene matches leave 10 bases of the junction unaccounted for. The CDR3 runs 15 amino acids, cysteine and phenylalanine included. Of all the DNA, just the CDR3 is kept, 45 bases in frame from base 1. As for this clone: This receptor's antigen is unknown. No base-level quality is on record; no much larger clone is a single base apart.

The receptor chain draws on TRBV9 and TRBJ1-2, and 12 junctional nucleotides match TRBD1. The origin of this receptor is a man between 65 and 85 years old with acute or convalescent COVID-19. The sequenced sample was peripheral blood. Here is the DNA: TGTGCCAGCAGTAACCGGGACAGGGGGCTAGGGGGCTACACCTTC. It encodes CASSNRDRGLGGYTF. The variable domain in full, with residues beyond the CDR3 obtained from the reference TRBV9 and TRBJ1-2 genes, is DSGVTQTPKHLITATGQRVTLRCSPRSGDLSVYWYQQSLDQGLQFLIQYYNGEERAKGNILERFSAQQFPDLHSELNLSSLELGDSALYFCASSNRDRGLGGYTFGSGTRLTVV.